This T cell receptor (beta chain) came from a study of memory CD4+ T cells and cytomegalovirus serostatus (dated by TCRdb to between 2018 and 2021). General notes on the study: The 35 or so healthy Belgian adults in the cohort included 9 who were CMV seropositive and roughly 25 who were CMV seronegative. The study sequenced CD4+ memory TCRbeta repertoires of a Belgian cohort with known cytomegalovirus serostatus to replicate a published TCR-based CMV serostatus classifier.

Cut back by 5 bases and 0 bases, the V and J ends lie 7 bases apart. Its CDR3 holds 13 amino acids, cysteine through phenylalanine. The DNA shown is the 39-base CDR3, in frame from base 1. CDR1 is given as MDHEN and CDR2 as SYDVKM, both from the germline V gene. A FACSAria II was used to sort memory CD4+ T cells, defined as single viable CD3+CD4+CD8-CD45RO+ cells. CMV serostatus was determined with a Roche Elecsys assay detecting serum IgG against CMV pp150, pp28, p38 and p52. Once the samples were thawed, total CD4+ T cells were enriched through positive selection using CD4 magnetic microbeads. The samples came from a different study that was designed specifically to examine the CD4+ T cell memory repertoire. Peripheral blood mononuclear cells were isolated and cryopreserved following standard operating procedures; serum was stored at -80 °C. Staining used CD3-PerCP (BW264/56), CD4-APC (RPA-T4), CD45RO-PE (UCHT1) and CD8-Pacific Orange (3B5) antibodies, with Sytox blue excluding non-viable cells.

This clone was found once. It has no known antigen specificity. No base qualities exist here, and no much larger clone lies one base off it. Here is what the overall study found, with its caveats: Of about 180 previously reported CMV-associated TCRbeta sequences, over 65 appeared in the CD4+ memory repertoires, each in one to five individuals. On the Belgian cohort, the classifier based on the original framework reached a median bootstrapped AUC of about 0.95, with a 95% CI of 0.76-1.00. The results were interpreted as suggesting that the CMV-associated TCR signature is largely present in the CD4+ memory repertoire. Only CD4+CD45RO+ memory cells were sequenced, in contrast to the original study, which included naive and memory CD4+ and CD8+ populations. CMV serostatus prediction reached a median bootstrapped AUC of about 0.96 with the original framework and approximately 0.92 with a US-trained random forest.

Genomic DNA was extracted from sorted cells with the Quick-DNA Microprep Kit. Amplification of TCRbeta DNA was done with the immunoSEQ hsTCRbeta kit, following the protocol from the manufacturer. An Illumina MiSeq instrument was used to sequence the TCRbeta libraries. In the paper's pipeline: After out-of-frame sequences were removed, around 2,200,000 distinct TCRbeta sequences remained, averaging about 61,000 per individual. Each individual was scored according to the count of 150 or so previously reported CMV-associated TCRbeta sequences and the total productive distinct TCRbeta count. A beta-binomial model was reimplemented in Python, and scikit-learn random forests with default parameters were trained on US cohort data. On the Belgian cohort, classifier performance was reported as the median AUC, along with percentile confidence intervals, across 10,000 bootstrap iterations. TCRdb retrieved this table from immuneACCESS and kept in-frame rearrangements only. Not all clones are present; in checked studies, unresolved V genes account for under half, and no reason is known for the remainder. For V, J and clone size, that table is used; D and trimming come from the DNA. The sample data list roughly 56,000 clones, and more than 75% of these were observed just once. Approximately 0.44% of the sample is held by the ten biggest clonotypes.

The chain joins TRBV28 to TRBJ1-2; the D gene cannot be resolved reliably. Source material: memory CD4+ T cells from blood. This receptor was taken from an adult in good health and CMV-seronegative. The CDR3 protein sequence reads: CASSIQSNYGYTF. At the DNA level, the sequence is TGTGCCAGCAGTATACAGTCTAACTATGGCTACACCTTC.